The entry below describes one T cell receptor beta chain. The antigen remains undetermined. This specimen comes from a study of cytomegalovirus exposure and HLA in healthy donors. Both 60 Vbeta primers and 13 Jbeta primers went into the PCR. Some clones are missing from TCRdb's copy, which holds only in-frame ones; the method was immunoSEQ multiplex PCR. The table lists over 150,000 clones, about three quarters of them singletons. Study results and caveats: Highly shared sequence variants in one cluster were likely a sequencing artifact. It was reported that TCR beta sequences correctly inferred the HLA-A and HLA-B alleles for most subjects.

This TCR was sampled from a woman aged 40-49 years in good health and CMV-seropositive. The sequenced material came from PBMCs.

The CDR3 sequence: CASSSRSGNTIYF. The CDR3, as DNA: TGTGCCAGCAGTTCGCGCTCTGGAAACACCATATATTTT. The chain couples TRBV6-5 to TRBJ1-3; D is unclear. The CDR3 extends over 13 amino acids. V lost 4 bases and J lost 0, with 4 bases in between. Germline CDR1 is MNHEY and CDR2 is SVGAGI.